This TCR beta chain was recovered during a study of PD-1 blockade in classical Hodgkin lymphoma. Trimming at V came to 0 bases and at J to 0 bases, leaving 5 bases not matched to a gene. Germline CDR1 and CDR2: MNHNY and SVGAGI (reference sequence). The CDR3 is made up of 16 amino acids. Clones were sequenced by immunoSEQ multiplex PCR, and TCRdb holds only the in-frame ones, with some missing. The table records 20,000 or so clones, 70% to 90% of them present only once. In this sample, this clone turned up once. Its antigen is undetermined. Time point defined: cycle 4 day 1 (C4D1), after 6 weeks of nivolumab. In every patient, relapse followed autologous stem cell transplantation, while exposure to brentuximab vedotin differed. The CD4+ T cells used were purified from thawed PBMCs through magnetic negative selection. Study conclusions and caveats: Researchers reported that CD4+ TCR diversity, though not CD8+, rose significantly by C4D1.

The specimen comprised CD4+ T cells from blood, sampled before the fourth cycle of nivolumab. The chain carries TRBV6-6 and TRBJ2-7, with 7 positions matching TRBD1. The TCR was taken from a human donor with classical Hodgkin lymphoma. CDR3 nucleotide sequence: TGTGCCAGCAGTTACTCTTTCGGGACAGACTCCTACGAGCAGTACTTC. Protein: CASSYSFGTDSYEQYF.